This section outlines one T cell receptor beta chain sequence together with its context. Its antigen is undetermined. Isolation per sample recovered at least 7 million PBMCs. A J-beta primer mix and a sample-barcoded 5' primer were used in a second PCR of about 6 to 12 cycles. TCRdb used MiXCR to reprocess the 5' RACE reads, holding one entry per CDR3 protein. The sample has approximately 880,000 distinct CDR3 sequences, about 48% seen once. The record originates from a study of blood T cells in healthy people across ages. The CDR3 is 15 residues long. Germline-derived CDR1 and CDR2 are SGDLS and YYNGEE. Unmatched junction bases numbered 4, after V lost 0 bases and J lost 5 bases. The study's findings and limits: Unknown CMV status may confound age-related changes in expanded clones. Researchers said unsorted PBMCs prevented a conclusive naive versus antigen-experienced comparison. Strong correlation existed between TCR beta diversity and naive T cell percentage.

Specimen: blood. The chain is built from TRBV9 and TRBJ1-1; the match to TRBD1 covers 10 bases. The TCR originated in a young man in good health. The CDR3 DNA is TGTGCCAGCAGCGTAGCGTGGACAGGGGGGACTGAAGCTTTCTTT. It encodes CASSVAWTGGTEAFF.